These 31 T cell receptor beta chains were sequenced from one sample in a study of chemoradiotherapy in HPV16-positive cancers. The method was immunoSEQ multiplex PCR; TCRdb's version includes in-frame clones alone and lacks a portion of them. The table has a few thousand clones, roughly 85% seen once. Specimen: tumor tissue, collected from a patient who underwent chemoradiotherapy. These receptors were obtained from a human donor with HPV-associated anogenital cancer.

This sequence joins TRBV6-1 and TRBJ1-1; 8 bases match TRBD1. The V gene's germline CDR1 is MNHNS and CDR2 SASEGT. The CDR3 is made up of 15 amino acids. J lost 0 bases, V lost 8 bases, and 8 bases had no gene match. CDR3 sequence: CASRGQVLVNTEAFF. Written as DNA, the CDR3 is TGTGCCAGCCGGGGACAGGTTCTTGTGAACACTGAAGCTTTCTTT.

V usage is TRBV4-3 and J usage is TRBJ2-3; 7 positions match TRBD2. The CDR3 extends over 16 amino acids. Germline values: CDR1 LGHNA, CDR2 YSLEER. The J segment lost 0 bases and the V segment lost 0 bases, leaving 3 bases of the junction unmatched. The CDR3 bases are TGCGCCAGCAGCCAAGAGCTAGCGGATAGCACAGATACGCAGTATTTT. Translation: CASSQELADSTDTQYF.

The rearrangement joins TRBV27 to TRBJ2-1; D gene unclear. Deletions cut 2 bases from V and 0 bases from J, with 11 bases between. The CDR3 has 16 amino acids. Per germline, CDR1 MNHEY and CDR2 SMNVEV (reference sequence). The CDR3 spells CASSLTPGSSYNEQFF. DNA of the CDR3: TGTGCCAGCAGTTTAACCCCGGGTTCCTCCTACAATGAGCAGTTCTTC.

The chain has TRBV2 and TRBJ1-2, with D unclear. Trimming pared 9 bases from V and 7 bases from J, leaving 12 bases between. The germline V gene has CDR1 SNHLY and CDR2 FYNNEI. This CDR3 contains 11 residues. This CDR3 reads CASALGVGYTF. The CDR3 nucleotides read TGTGCCAGTGCACTGGGAGTTGGCTACACCTTC.

The chain combines TRBV19 with TRBJ1-1; D remains ambiguous. Deletions cut 4 bases from V and 1 base from J, with 7 bases between. The CDR3 extends over 13 amino acids. Germline CDR1 and CDR2: LNHDA and SQIVND (reference sequence). The CDR3, as DNA: TGTGCCAGTAGTACGACCAGGAACACTGAAGCTTTCTTT. This translates into CASSTTRNTEAFF.

V is TRBV2 and J is TRBJ1-2, with a possible D match to TRBD1 (5 bases). The V and J ends lost 7 bases and 8 bases respectively, with 17 bases between them. The germline V gene encodes CDR1 SNHLY and CDR2 FYNNEI. The CDR3 is 13 residues long. This chain's CDR3 is CASIRDSLGGYTF. In nucleotides, the CDR3 is TGTGCCAGCATTCGTGACAGCCTCGGAGGCTACACCTTC.

The chain uses TRBV18 and TRBJ2-7; possibly TRBD1 for D (5 bases). V lost 1 base and J lost 5, with 6 bases in between. The CDR3 length is 12 residues. Germline assignment: CDR1 KGHSH and CDR2 LQKENI. The CDR3 DNA sequence: TGTGCCAGCTCACCACGGGGCAACGAGCAGTACTTC. Translation gives CASSPRGNEQYF.

This rearrangement joins TRBV28 to TRBJ2-7; TRBD1 matches 7 bases. The trim removed 5 bases at V and 5 bases at J, leaving 9 bases unmatched. The germline gives CDR1 MDHEN, CDR2 SYDVKM. The CDR3 runs to 14 residues. CDR3: CASSPGDRLHEQYF. In DNA, the CDR3 is TGTGCCAGCAGTCCAGGGGACAGACTCCACGAGCAGTACTTC.

This rearrangement joins TRBV11-2 to TRBJ1-1; a possible D gene is TRBD1 (5 bases). V was clipped by 3 bases and J by 4 bases, with 12 bases between them. Germline V lookup: CDR1 SGHAT, CDR2 FQNNGV. The CDR3 totals 14 residues. Here the CDR3 reads CASSFRRGGTEAFF. CDR3 sequence (DNA): TGTGCCAGCAGCTTTCGACGTGGGGGCACTGAAGCTTTCTTT.

The chain employs TRBV10-2 and TRBJ2-1; either TRBD1 or TRBD2 may supply D (7 bases each). Germline V gene data show CDR1 as WSHSY and CDR2 as SAAADI. The germline V and J ends were trimmed by 6 bases and 8 bases, with 32 bases remaining between them. This CDR3 comprises 19 residues. CDR3 residues: CASRVPRQGLGSGAHEQFF. The DNA of the CDR3 is TGCGCCAGCAGGGTTCCGCGACAGGGATTAGGGAGCGGGGCCCATGAGCAGTTCTTC.

The rearrangement uses TRBV4-1 and TRBJ2-1; D may correspond to TRBD1 or TRBD2 (5 bases each). CDR1 is MGHRA and CDR2 is YSYEKL in the germline V gene. Deletions cut 4 bases from V and 3 bases from J, with 19 bases between. This CDR3 has 17 residues. This CDR3 is CASSLLGTALFYNEQFF. Written as DNA, the CDR3 is TGCGCCAGCAGCCTCCTGGGGACCGCCCTCTTCTACAATGAGCAGTTCTTC.

The chain has TRBV29-1 and TRBJ1-1, with a possible D match to TRBD1 (5 bases). CDR1 and CDR2 from the germline V gene are SQVTM and ANQGSEA. Trimming shortened V by 8 bases and J by 5 bases, and 18 bases separated the two germline ends. The CDR3 totals 13 residues. The CDR3 coding sequence is TGCAGCATCCTGAGGGGTGGGAGGACTGAAGCTTTCTTT. It codes for CSILRGGRTEAFF.

V and J are TRBV5-1 and TRBJ1-1; perhaps TRBD1 as D (5 bases). V shed 4 bases and J shed 1 base, with 11 bases lying between them. Germline assignment: CDR1 SGHRS and CDR2 YFSETQ. This CDR3 is 14 amino acids long. The CDR3 is CASSPGLTNTEAFF. DNA of the CDR3: TGCGCCAGCAGCCCGGGACTTACGAACACTGAAGCTTTCTTT.

The genes are TRBV5-6 and TRBJ1-6; 7 positions match TRBD1. Germline CDR1 is SGHDT and CDR2 is YYEEEE. This CDR3 region has 16 residues. J lost 6 bases, V lost 0 bases, and 6 bases had no gene match. CDR3 amino acids: CASSLGQGMGNSPLHF. DNA for the CDR3: TGTGCCAGCAGCTTGGGACAGGGTATGGGTAATTCACCCCTCCACTTT.

The J gene is TRBJ2-1, the V gene TRBV6-4; possible D gene TRBD2, 6 bases. Trimming cost V 4 bases and J 6 bases, with 13 bases left between them. CDR1 and CDR2 (germline): MRHNA, SNTAGT. The CDR3 runs to 14 residues. The CDR3 region is CASSVDGSVNEQFF. The DNA for the CDR3 is TGTGCCAGCAGTGTAGACGGGAGTGTCAATGAGCAGTTCTTC.

The chain combines TRBV6-1 with TRBJ1-6; D is possibly TRBD1 (5 bases). Trimming stripped 1 base from V and 0 bases from J, with 13 bases between. CDR3 length: 18 residues. In germline, CDR1 is MNHNS, CDR2 SASEGT. As DNA, the CDR3 is TGTGCCAGCAGTGAAGGGGGACGGCCGAGCTCCTATAATTCACCCCTCCACTTT. It translates to CASSEGGRPSSYNSPLHF.

The V gene is TRBV5-4, the J gene TRBJ1-2, with TRBD1 matching over 7 bases. The length of the CDR3 is 18 residues. Trimming took 4 bases from V and 0 from J; bases not matched to a gene: 15. Germline loops: CDR1 SGHNT, CDR2 YYREEE (reference sequence). CDR3 in amino acids: CASSPGQLRGPANYGYTF. CDR3 nucleotide sequence: TGTGCCAGCAGCCCGGGACAGCTAAGGGGACCAGCTAACTATGGCTACACCTTC.

CDR3 region: CASSWDRGPMYEQYF. CDR3 bases: TGCGCCAGCAGCTGGGACAGAGGCCCGATGTACGAGCAGTACTTC. V usage is TRBV5-1 and J usage is TRBJ2-7; TRBD1 matches at 7 bases. Germline CDR1 SGHRS, CDR2 YFSETQ. V was pared by 3 bases and J by 4 bases, with 10 bases of the junction left unmatched. The CDR3 spans 15 residues.

There are a few counts of this clone. The chain uses TRBV4-2 and TRBJ2-1; D perhaps matches TRBD2 (6 bases). V lost 0 bases to trimming and J lost 7 bases, with 16 bases between them. This CDR3 region has 16 residues. Germline CDR1 is LGHNA and CDR2 is YNFKEQ. CDR3: CASSQEHGGGGNEQFF. In DNA, the CDR3 is TGTGCCAGCAGCCAAGAGCACGGCGGTGGAGGGAATGAGCAGTTCTTC.

The chain uses TRBV5-1 and TRBJ1-2; TRBD1 is a possible D gene (5 bases). The CDR3 sequence is 13 residues long. Germline CDR1 reads SGHRS; CDR2 reads YFSETQ. The V gene lost 1 base and the J gene lost 6 bases, with 10 bases spanning the gap. CDR3 coding DNA: TGCGCCAGCAGCTTGCAGGGTTGGCATGGCTACACCTTC. Translation gives CASSLQGWHGYTF.

The chain couples TRBV9 to TRBJ1-6; D uncertain. This CDR3 is built from 16 residues. V was pared by 0 bases and J by 4 bases, with 11 bases between. In germline, CDR1 is SGDLS, CDR2 YYNGEE. This CDR3 is CASSVGIGPYNSPLHF. As DNA, the CDR3 is TGTGCCAGCAGCGTAGGTATAGGGCCTTATAATTCACCCCTCCACTTT. The full variable domain, rest sourced from reference TRBV9 and TRBJ1-6, is DSGVTQTPKHLITATGQRVTLRCSPRSGDLSVYWYQQSLDQGLQFLIQYYNGEERAKGNILERFSAQQFPDLHSELNLSSLELGDSALYFCASSVGIGPYNSPLHFGNGTRLTVT.

The genes are TRBV19 and TRBJ1-4; TRBD1 agrees at 7 bases. In germline, CDR1 is LNHDA, CDR2 SQIVND (reference sequence). The V segment lost 6 bases and the J segment 8 bases; nucleotides outside the gene matches: 6. The CDR3 is 13 residues long. In DNA form, the CDR3 reads TGTGCCAGTAGCGGACAGGTACGCGAAAAACTGTTTTTT. Amino acids: CASSGQVREKLFF.

The CDR3 protein is CASRPTVIAGGSGENTGELFF. The CDR3 bases are TGCGCCAGCAGGCCCACCGTTATAGCGGGAGGGTCGGGGGAGAACACCGGGGAGCTGTTTTTT. The chain employs TRBV4-3 and TRBJ2-2, with 11 bases lining up with TRBD2. The CDR3 contains 21 residues. Germline CDR1 is LGHNA and CDR2 is YSLEER. The V segment lost 6 bases and the J segment 1 base; nucleotides outside the gene matches: 19.

Sample share makes this clone large. V usage is TRBV2 and J usage is TRBJ2-7; D may correspond to TRBD1 or TRBD2 (5 bases each). Trimming cost V 8 bases and J 2 bases, with 19 bases left between them. Germline CDR1 and CDR2: SNHLY and FYNNEI. The CDR3 runs 15 residues. As DNA, the CDR3 is TGTGCCAGCTTTAATCCGGGGCAGGAGACCTACGAGCAGTACTTC. The encoded protein is CASFNPGQETYEQYF.

The rearrangement uses TRBV7-9 and TRBJ2-2; no definite D call. Looked up from germline, CDR1 is SEHNR and CDR2 is FQNEAQ (reference sequence). CDR3 size: 14 residues. V gave up 5 bases and J gave up 7 bases, with 14 bases separating them. The CDR3, as DNA: TGTGCCAGCAGCCGCCTCATTACCGACGGGGAGCTGTTTTTT. Translation gives CASSRLITDGELFF.

The J gene is TRBJ2-7, the V gene TRBV4-3, with 9 bases that match TRBD2. This CDR3 region has 15 residues. V dropped 0 bases and J dropped 3; count of bases not matched to a gene: 3. In germline, CDR1 is LGHNA, CDR2 YSLEER. CDR3 bases: TGCGCCAGCAGCCAAGAACTAGCGGGTATCTACGAGCAGTACTTC. The encoded protein is CASSQELAGIYEQYF.

V usage is TRBV28 and J usage is TRBJ2-3, with D perhaps being TRBD1 or TRBD2 (6 bases each). This CDR3 spans 13 amino acids. From germline, CDR1 is MDHEN and CDR2 SYDVKM. V was shortened by 7 bases and J by 3 bases, with 11 bases between the two germline ends. The CDR3 here is CASNSGATDTQYF. The CDR3 DNA reads TGTGCCAGCAATTCGGGGGCGACAGATACGCAGTATTTT.

The rearrangement joins TRBV5-5 to TRBJ2-7, with D perhaps TRBD2 (5 bases). The V gene's germline CDR1 is SGHKS and CDR2 YYEKEE (reference sequence). The CDR3 loop spans 13 amino acids. The V end lost 2 bases, the J end lost 2 bases, and 8 bases lay between the germline ends. The CDR3 DNA reads as TGTGCCAGCAGCTTAGGAGCGGCCTACGAGCAGTACTTC. Residues: CASSLGAAYEQYF.

The chain carries TRBV6-5 and TRBJ2-7; no firm D call. V dropped 2 bases and J dropped 2 bases, with 10 bases sitting between them. The CDR3 loop spans 14 amino acids. The V gene's germline CDR1 is MNHEY and CDR2 SVGAGI. The CDR3 spells CASSYGDGPYEQYF. The CDR3 DNA is TGTGCCAGCAGTTACGGAGATGGGCCCTACGAGCAGTACTTC.

This rearrangement joins TRBV27 to TRBJ1-2; no clear D. Trimming removed 0 bases at V and 0 bases at J, with 11 bases between. This CDR3 contains 16 residues. The germline CDR1 and CDR2 sequences are MNHEY and SMNVEV (reference sequence). CDR3 residues: CASSLSFGFPNYGYTF. Written as DNA, the CDR3 is TGTGCCAGCAGTTTATCGTTCGGGTTCCCTAACTATGGCTACACCTTC.

This clone was counted a single time. This chain uses TRBV7-2 with TRBJ1-4; D is ambiguous. The CDR3 spans 15 residues. The ends were cut back, 2 bases at V and 5 bases at J, with 12 bases in the middle. Germline-derived CDR1 and CDR2 are SGHTA and FQGNSA. CDR3 sequence reads: CASSLQTGSNEKLFF. CDR3 bases: TGTGCCAGCAGCTTACAGACCGGCTCCAATGAAAAACTGTTTTTT.